Listed below are T cell receptor beta chains from one sample, sequenced in a study of blood T cell repertoires in COVID-19. The assay was immunoSEQ multiplex PCR, and TCRdb's table has in-frame clones only and misses some. The table has about 310,000 clones, about nine tenths seen once. The sequencing input was PBMCs or T cells enriched from blood (not recorded which). These receptors were taken from a woman aged 25 to 45 who had recovered from COVID-19. CDR3s leave out the opening cysteine and the closing phenylalanine or tryptophan.

v_call,j_call,cdr3_aa
TRBV18,TRBJ2-7,ASSPGSREY
TRBV5-1,TRBJ2-2,ASSPRTLAGMRELF
TRBV7-8,TRBJ1-6,ASSLVPSQGYNSPLH
TRBV7-9,TRBJ2-7,ASSTWVEETEQY
TRBV7-2,TRBJ1-2,ASTGGDYGYT
TRBV27,TRBJ1-2,ASSVRPGQIISNYGYT
TRBV6-5,TRBJ2-7,ASRRTGPISEQY
TRBV6-2/TRBV6-3,TRBJ2-5,ASSYVLAGVETQY
TRBV19,TRBJ2-7,ASSATLYEQY
TRBV4-1,TRBJ2-7,ASSPTTKPQQY
TRBV9,TRBJ2-3,ASSVGTGSTDTQY
TRBV11-3,TRBJ2-7,ASSSRGAGDEQY
TRBV7-3,TRBJ2-1,ASSSRGPGGDEQF
TRBV27,TRBJ2-7,ASSPSGGSYEQY
TRBV5-1,TRBJ2-7,ASSRSGVPYEQY
TRBV25-1,TRBJ2-1,ASSRDYYNEQF
TRBV27,TRBJ2-1,ASSLGLSEGEQF
TRBV4-1,TRBJ2-7,ASSREPGLAAYEQY
TRBV28,TRBJ1-6,ASSGGTESSYNSPLH
TRBV5-1,TRBJ1-1,ASSLRGNTEAF
TRBV7-2,TRBJ2-3,ASSWSPSGTNTDTQY
TRBV30,TRBJ1-6,AWSVGQGDSPLH
TRBV5-1,TRBJ2-5,ASSPTGEETQY
TRBV20-1,TRBJ1-1,SAGENTEAF
TRBV6-1,TRBJ1-6,ASSEGLESPLH
TRBV18,TRBJ2-7,ASSPNPLSYEQY
TRBV27,TRBJ2-1,ASSQGRQGNNEQF
TRBV20-1,TRBJ2-4,SARVRLFSNIQY
TRBV27,TRBJ1-5,ASSPTTTGSNQPQH
TRBV19,TRBJ1-1,ASSPSPTGLTEAF
TRBV6-5,TRBJ1-6,ASQRVHVTSPLH
TRBV28,TRBJ1-1,ASSLYGQGSTEAF
TRBV28,TRBJ1-2,ASSSGGDYGYT
TRBV11-3,TRBJ1-1,ASSANRGRSTEAF
TRBV25-1,TRBJ2-1,ASSEGTGGVYEQF
TRBV28,TRBJ2-4,ASSFRVAGAKNIQY
TRBV6-5,TRBJ1-5,ASSYFSQPQH
TRBV11-2,TRBJ2-2,ASSLTSGLNTGELF
TRBV7-2,TRBJ1-5,ASSSTSNQPQH
TRBV5-5,TRBJ2-1,ASIDTGTGGIEQF